The following is a TCR beta chain sequence with its context. Its target is unknown. These data originate in a study of T cell responses to AZD1222 COVID-19 vaccine. The study, taken as a whole, reports: Distributed over spike, vaccine-associated CD4 TCRs predominated at 160-218 and 743-854.

Germline CDR1 SGHAT, CDR2 FQNNGV. With 0 bases removed from V and 6 bases from J, the gap between germline ends came to 2 bases. There are 12 residues in the CDR3. Clones were read by immunoSEQ multiplex PCR, and TCRdb kept only the in-frame ones, dropping some. Here the sample spans about 140,000 clones, around 92% being singletons. The sample in question was peripheral blood, obtained 28 days after the second AZD1222 dose. J is TRBJ2-2 and V is TRBV11-2, with D uncertain. The source is an adult who received the AZD1222 COVID-19 vaccine. The CDR3 sequence: CASSLEPGELFF. As DNA, the CDR3 is TGTGCCAGCAGCTTAGAACCCGGGGAGCTGTTTTTT.